The 16 T cell receptor beta chains listed next were all sequenced from one sample in a study of T cell changes during pregnancy in multiple sclerosis. Generated by immunoSEQ multiplex PCR, the TCRdb table keeps only in-frame clones and is missing some. There are 45,000 to 70,000 clones in the sample; about nine tenths occur only once, and around 0.16% lies in the top ten. Sequenced material: CD4+ T cells from peripheral blood mononuclear cells, taken after pregnancy. The receptors were sampled from a female donor in good health, enrolled as a control in a pregnancy study.

The chain is built from TRBV5-1 and TRBJ2-1; TRBD2 matches at 8 bases. Germline loops: CDR1 SGHRS, CDR2 YFSETQ. V lost 3 bases, J lost 4 bases, and 9 bases stayed unmatched. The CDR3 sequence is 16 residues long. Here the CDR3 reads CASSSAGGLVYNEQFF. The CDR3, as DNA: TGCGCCAGCAGCTCCGCGGGGGGCCTTGTTTACAATGAGCAGTTCTTC.

This clone was found a few times. V is TRBV30 and J is TRBJ2-7; D is possibly TRBD2 (6 bases). V was shortened by 3 bases and J by 2 bases, with 11 bases between the two germline ends. The CDR3 sequence is 13 residues long. Germline values: CDR1 GTSNPN, CDR2 SVGIG (reference sequence). The CDR3 coding sequence is TGTGCCTGGAGGCGGGGAGCAACCTACGAGCAGTACTTC. It specifies CAWRRGATYEQYF.

CDR3 nucleotides: TGTGCCAGCAGCCCAAGTACCGGGACAGGGAGGAATCAGCCCCAGCATTTT. Amino acids: CASSPSTGTGRNQPQHF. The V gene is TRBV5-5, the J gene TRBJ1-5, with TRBD1 matching 9 bases. The germline gives CDR1 SGHKS, CDR2 YYEKEE (reference sequence). The CDR3 is made up of 17 amino acids. The junction had 12 bases not matched to a gene; V was cut back by 4 bases and J by 4 bases.

The chain recombines TRBV7-3 with TRBJ2-2; D is possibly TRBD2 (6 bases). In germline, CDR1 is SGHTA, CDR2 FQGTGA. The CDR3 length is 14 residues. With 4 bases removed from V and 3 bases from J, the gap between germline ends came to 9 bases. DNA for the CDR3: TGTGCCAGCAGCTCCAGCGGGTACACCGGGGAGCTGTTTTTT. Amino acids: CASSSSGYTGELFF.

This clone came up once. The V gene is TRBV27, the J gene TRBJ1-2; D perhaps matches TRBD1 (5 bases). Germline lookup yields CDR1 MNHEY and CDR2 SMNVEV (reference sequence). Trimming stripped 3 bases from V and 13 bases from J, with 18 bases between. CDR3 length equals 13 residues. The CDR3 here is CASSFHGGIAITF. Here the CDR3 DNA reads TGTGCCAGCAGTTTTCACGGGGGTATTGCTATCACCTTC.

This chain uses TRBV9 with TRBJ2-2, with TRBD1 matching 10 bases. V trimming: 0 bases; J trimming: 6 bases; junction bases outside the gene matches: 2. CDR3 length equals 15 residues. Germline-derived CDR1 and CDR2 are SGDLS and YYNGEE. The DNA of the CDR3 is TGTGCCAGCAGCGTAGATGGACAGGGGGCCGGGGAGCTGTTTTTT. This codes for CASSVDGQGAGELFF.

The J gene is TRBJ2-5, the V gene TRBV7-2; no clear D gene. Germline V gene lookup returns CDR1 SGHTA and CDR2 FQGNSA. This CDR3 region has 14 residues. V was clipped by 1 base and J by 1 base, with 7 bases between them. In nucleotides, the CDR3 is TGTGCCAGCAGCTTAGTGTACTTCCAAGAGACCCAGTACTTC. Amino acids: CASSLVYFQETQYF.

The V and J genes are TRBV4-1 and TRBJ1-2, with D possibly matching TRBD1 (5 bases). The CDR3 contains 15 residues. V lost 6 bases and J lost 5, with 19 bases in between. Per the germline V gene, CDR1 is MGHRA and CDR2 is YSYEKL. In nucleotides, the CDR3 is TGCGCCAGCAGGCGAATCGGGGGAAATGGGTATGGCTACACCTTC. This translates into CASRRIGGNGYGYTF.

The CDR3 bases are TGTGCCAGCAGTTTACGATGGACAGGAGGCACAGATACGCAGTATTTT. Residues: CASSLRWTGGTDTQYF. The chain has TRBV28 and TRBJ2-3; 7 bases line up with TRBD1. There are 16 residues in the CDR3. Germline CDR1 and CDR2: MDHEN and SYDVKM. Germline trimming cut 2 bases from V and 1 base from J; bases unmatched to any gene: 6.

The V gene is TRBV18, the J gene TRBJ2-5, with a possible D match to TRBD2 (5 bases). Trimming removed 3 bases from V and 4 bases from J, with 9 bases in between. From germline, CDR1 is KGHSH and CDR2 LQKENI. This CDR3 contains 13 residues. The CDR3 reads CASSPLGRETQYF. CDR3 bases: TGTGCCAGCTCACCGCTAGGGAGAGAGACCCAGTACTTC.

The rearrangement links TRBV5-1 to TRBJ2-7; TRBD2 agrees at 9 bases. V lost 2 bases, J lost 7 bases, and 10 bases stayed unmatched. This CDR3 contains 15 residues. In germline, CDR1 is SGHRS, CDR2 YFSETQ. The CDR3 reads CASSFGSGGTREQYF. In DNA form, the CDR3 reads TGCGCCAGCAGCTTTGGGAGCGGGGGGACAAGGGAGCAGTACTTC.

This clone was recorded only once. The rearrangement links TRBV18 to TRBJ2-3, with D possibly TRBD1 on 7 matching bases. V dropped 3 bases and J dropped 1 base, with 11 bases sitting between them. The CDR3 is made up of 15 amino acids. Germline values: CDR1 KGHSH, CDR2 LQKENI. The CDR3 spells CASSPPRGGTDTQYF. CDR3 nucleotides: TGTGCCAGCTCACCCCCCAGGGGGGGCACAGATACGCAGTATTTT.

The CDR3 nucleotides are TGTGCCAGCAGCCCCCACTCAGGGGTACGTGGGGACGAGCAGTACTTC. Translation gives CASSPHSGVRGDEQYF. The chain employs TRBV9 and TRBJ2-7; TRBD1 is a possible D gene (6 bases). CDR3 size: 16 residues. Trimming stripped 4 bases from V and 5 bases from J, with 22 bases between. The germline gives CDR1 SGDLS, CDR2 YYNGEE.

The chain is built from TRBV6-1 and TRBJ2-1; 10 nucleotides match TRBD2. CDR1 is MNHNS, CDR2 SASEGT, per germline. This CDR3 region has 14 residues. The trim removed 7 bases at V and 4 bases at J, leaving 4 bases unmatched. DNA for the CDR3: TGTGCCAGCATATTAGCGGGGGGTTACAATGAGCAGTTCTTC. Protein product: CASILAGGYNEQFF.

The V call is TRBV15, the J call TRBJ1-1; D unresolved. The CDR3 spans 14 residues. From germline, CDR1 is LNHNV and CDR2 YYDKDF (reference sequence). Trimming took off 1 base at V and 3 bases at J, with 9 bases between the two ends. The CDR3 coding sequence is TGTGCCACCAGCAGAGTCGGGGAGGACACTGAAGCTTTCTTT. Its translation: CATSRVGEDTEAFF.

This rearrangement joins TRBV7-9 to TRBJ1-6; the D is unclear. The V and J ends lost 6 bases and 5 bases respectively, with 11 bases between them. Germline V lookup: CDR1 SEHNR, CDR2 FQNEAQ (reference sequence). The CDR3 spans 14 residues. In nucleotides, the CDR3 is TGTGCCAGCAGTTTGGGCACAAATAATTCACCCCTCCACTTT. Protein product: CASSLGTNNSPLHF.